This entry lists 9 T cell receptor beta chains sequenced from one sample in a study of technical replicates of blood from a few donors. Produced via immunoSEQ multiplex PCR; TCRdb's table is partial and in-frame only. The sample shows 91,000 or so clones, 95% of them seen only once. The sequencing sample was made of T cells isolated from PBMCs. The receptors originated from a human donor in good health.

The chain combines TRBV4-1 with TRBJ1-1; 10 bases are a match to TRBD1. Looked up from germline, CDR1 is MGHRA and CDR2 is YSYEKL. Losses at the gene ends were 1 base for V and 0 bases for J; bases not matched to a gene: 5. CDR3 length: 17 amino acids. The CDR3 region has the DNA TGCGCCAGCAGCCAAGGACAGGGGGCCGGATTGAACACTGAAGCTTTCTTT. Its translation is CASSQGQGAGLNTEAFF.

The chain recombines TRBV7-8 with TRBJ2-1; TRBD2 matches 12 bases. The CDR3 has 14 amino acids. The V segment lost 5 bases and the J segment 6 bases; nucleotides outside the gene matches: 2. Germline CDR1 and CDR2: SGHVS and FQNEAQ. DNA for the CDR3: TGTGCCAGCAGCGAGGGACTAGCGGGCAATGAGCAGTTCTTC. Translated: CASSEGLAGNEQFF.

V gene TRBV5-4 combines with J gene TRBJ2-5, with 8 bases that match TRBD2. The V and J ends lost 0 bases and 5 bases, in that order; junction bases with no gene match: 3. The CDR3 has 14 amino acids. Germline V lookup: CDR1 SGHNT, CDR2 YYREEE (reference sequence). The DNA for the CDR3 is TGTGCCAGCAGCTTGGTTAGCGGGGAGGAGACCCAGTACTTC. Amino acids: CASSLVSGEETQYF.

The chain joins TRBV5-1 to TRBJ1-1; 10 bases align to TRBD1. CDR1 and CDR2 from the germline V gene are SGHRS and YFSETQ. The V and J ends lost 2 bases and 4 bases, in that order; junction bases with no gene match: 11. The length of the CDR3 is 17 residues. CDR3 amino acids: CASSFGGTGALATEAFF. CDR3 coding DNA: TGCGCCAGCAGCTTTGGGGGGACAGGGGCGTTGGCCACTGAAGCTTTCTTT.

CDR3 sequence reads: CASGLVVEASGANEQFF. In DNA, the CDR3 is TGTGCTAGTGGTTTGGTGGTGGAGGCTAGCGGTGCCAATGAGCAGTTCTTC. V usage is TRBV12-5 and J usage is TRBJ2-1, with TRBD2 identical over 7 bases. Germline V lookup: CDR1 LGHNT, CDR2 FRNRAP. The CDR3 sequence is 17 residues long. V trimming: 0 bases; J trimming: 6 bases; junction bases outside the gene matches: 11.

This rearrangement joins TRBV5-4 to TRBJ2-5, with TRBD2 matching 12 bases. With V trimmed by 4 bases and J by 5 bases, 6 bases remained unmatched. Germline values: CDR1 SGHNT, CDR2 YYREEE (reference sequence). This CDR3 contains 15 residues. CDR3 in DNA: TGTGCCAGCAGCATTCAACTAGCGGGGGGTGAGACCCAGTACTTC. Amino acids: CASSIQLAGGETQYF.

The chain links TRBV10-2 to TRBJ2-1; D is unresolved. The CDR3 is 15 amino acids. Trimming removed 3 bases from V and 0 bases from J, with 9 bases in between. The germline V gene has CDR1 WSHSY and CDR2 SAAADI. This CDR3 is CASSEGHYSYNEQFF. CDR3 in DNA: TGCGCCAGCAGTGAAGGCCACTACTCCTACAATGAGCAGTTCTTC.

The CDR3 DNA reads as TGTGCCAGCTACGACAGGGATAATGAAAAACTGTTTTTT. It translates to CASYDRDNEKLFF. The chain has TRBV28 and TRBJ1-4, with 7 bases fitting TRBD1. Germline trimming cut 8 bases from V and 4 bases from J; bases unmatched to any gene: 4. This CDR3 has 13 amino acids. CDR1 and CDR2 (germline): MDHEN, SYDVKM.

The genes are TRBV4-1 and TRBJ2-7; 10 positions agree with TRBD2. CDR3 length equals 15 residues. V lost 4 bases, J lost 2 bases, and 5 bases stayed unmatched. CDR1 is MGHRA, CDR2 YSYEKL, per germline. CDR3 region: CASSLTSGETYEQYF. The CDR3 DNA sequence: TGCGCCAGCAGCCTAACTAGCGGGGAGACCTACGAGCAGTACTTC.